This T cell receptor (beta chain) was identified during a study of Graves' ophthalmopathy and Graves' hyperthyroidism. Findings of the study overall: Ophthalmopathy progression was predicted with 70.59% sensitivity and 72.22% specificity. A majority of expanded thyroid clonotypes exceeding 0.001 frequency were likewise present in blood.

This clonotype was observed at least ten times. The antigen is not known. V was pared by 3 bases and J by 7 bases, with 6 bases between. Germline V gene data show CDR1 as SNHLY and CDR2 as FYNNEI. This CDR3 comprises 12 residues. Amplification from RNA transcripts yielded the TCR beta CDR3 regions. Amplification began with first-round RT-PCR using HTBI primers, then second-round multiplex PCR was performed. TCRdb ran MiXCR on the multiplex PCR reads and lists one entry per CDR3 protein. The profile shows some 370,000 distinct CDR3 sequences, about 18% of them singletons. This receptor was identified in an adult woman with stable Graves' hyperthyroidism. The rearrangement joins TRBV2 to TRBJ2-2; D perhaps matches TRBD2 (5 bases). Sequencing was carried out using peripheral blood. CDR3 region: CASSDTSGELFF. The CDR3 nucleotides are TGTGCCAGCAGTGATACTAGCGGGGAGCTGTTTTTT.